What follows describes a single T cell receptor beta chain. This record belongs to a study of PD-L1 blockade in urothelial cancer. Study context: Patients with male sex and bladder-origin urothelial cancer accounted for about 85% of the 29 enrolled.

The protocol was immunoSEQ multiplex PCR, while the TCRdb copy is restricted to in-frame clones and leaves out a portion. The sample contains 100,000 or so clones, 91% of which appear only once. The V and J ends lost 1 base and 6 bases respectively, with 10 bases between them. CDR1 and CDR2 from the germline V gene are LNHDA and SQIVND (reference sequence). The CDR3 is 14 amino acids. The source of this sequence is a woman over 75 with urothelial cancer. V gene TRBV19 combines with J gene TRBJ2-1; D is possibly TRBD2 (6 bases). The sequences come from PBMCs, collected around atezolizumab (anti-PD-L1) treatment. CDR3 nucleotide sequence: TGTGCCAGTAGTATAGTATCTAGCGTCAATGAGCAGTTCTTC. Translation gives CASSIVSSVNEQFF.